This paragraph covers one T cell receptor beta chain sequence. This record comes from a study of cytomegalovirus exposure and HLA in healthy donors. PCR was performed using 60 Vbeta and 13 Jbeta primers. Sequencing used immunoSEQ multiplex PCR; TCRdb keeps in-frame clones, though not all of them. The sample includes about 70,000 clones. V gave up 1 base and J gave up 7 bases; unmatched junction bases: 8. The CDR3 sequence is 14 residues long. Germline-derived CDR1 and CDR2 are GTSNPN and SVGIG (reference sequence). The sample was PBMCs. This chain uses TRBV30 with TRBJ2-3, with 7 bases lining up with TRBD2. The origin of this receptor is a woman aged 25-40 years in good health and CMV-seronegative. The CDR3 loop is CAWSEYGGGNTQYF. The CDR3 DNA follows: TGTGCCTGGAGTGAGTACGGCGGGGGAAATACGCAGTATTTT.